This T cell receptor beta chain was sequenced for a study of cytomegalovirus exposure and HLA in healthy donors. Assay: immunoSEQ multiplex PCR; the TCRdb copy retains only in-frame clones and omits some. The sample lists about 220,000 clones, approximately 86% occurring once. From germline, CDR1 is SGHAT and CDR2 FQNNGV. This CDR3 spans 12 amino acids. V shed 0 bases and J shed 12 bases, with 12 bases lying between them. The sequenced sample was PBMCs. The V and J genes are TRBV11-2 and TRBJ2-7, with D possibly TRBD1 on 6 matching bases. This TCR was recovered from a young woman in good health and CMV-seronegative. The CDR3 nucleotides are TGTGCCAGCAGCTTAGACAGGGGTCCGCTGTACTTC. It specifies CASSLDRGPLYF.